This T cell receptor (beta chain) comes out of a study of cytomegalovirus exposure and HLA in healthy donors. Looked up from germline, CDR1 is SGDLS and CDR2 is YYNGEE. J was trimmed by 2 bases and V by 0 bases; bases with no gene match: 3. The CDR3 sequence is 15 residues long. The PCR had 60 Vbeta and 13 Jbeta primers. The table came from immunoSEQ multiplex PCR; TCRdb's copy has only in-frame clones and leaves some out. The sample lists about 110,000 clones, more than 60% occurring once. The chain has TRBV9 and TRBJ2-3, with TRBD2 matching over 7 bases. The receptor comes from a woman aged 40 to 50 in good health and CMV-seronegative. Sequences were obtained from PBMCs. CDR3 amino acids: CASSVGAGNTDTQYF. The CDR3 DNA reads TGTGCCAGCAGCGTAGGAGCGGGAAACACAGATACGCAGTATTTT.